These T cell receptor beta chains were read from a single sample in a study of blood T cells in healthy people across ages. TCRdb redid the calling of the 5' RACE reads with MiXCR, one entry per CDR3 protein. The sample lists fewer than 650,000 distinct CDR3 sequences, over 25% seen once, with over 3.5% in the top ten. This sample also belongs to another study, concerning T cells of mothers and their children.

Input material: blood. The source of these receptors is a boy aged 2 to 9 in good health. CDR3s include the opening cysteine and the closing phenylalanine or tryptophan. D genes are given only for firm matches. Size is stated for part of the rows, as once, few or many counts, or as a class when the clone is expanded.

TRBV20-1	.	TRBD2	TRBJ2-7	TGCAGTGCTAGACCTCGTTATAGCGGGGCCCCTGGACCCTACGAGCAGTACTTC	CSARPRYSGAPGPYEQYF
TRBV7-2	.	TRBD1	TRBJ2-5	TGTGCCAGCAGACCAACAGGGGGCGCTTGGGAGACCCAGTACTTC	CASRPTGGAWETQYF
TRBV20-1	.	TRBD2	TRBJ2-2	TGCAGTGCTGGAGAGACTAGCTTGGACACCGGGGAGCTGTTTTTT	CSAGETSLDTGELFF
TRBV12-3/TRBV12-4	few	.	TRBJ1-1	TGTGCCAGCAGTTTGGGCAGGGTGTGTACTGAAGCTTTCTTT	CASSLGRVCTEAFF
TRBV5-1	few	.	TRBJ2-1	TGCGCCAGCAGAATTGGATCGGCGGATGAGCAGTTCTTC	CASRIGSADEQFF
TRBV20-1	few	.	TRBJ2-1	TGCAGTGCTAGTGAGGCCTTTACCGATGAGCAGTTCTTC	CSASEAFTDEQFF
TRBV9	few	.	TRBJ2-4	TGTGCCAGCAGCACCGAGACAGAAACCATTCAGTACTTC	CASSTETETIQYF
TRBV5-1	.	.	TRBJ1-4	TGCGCCAGCAGCCTAGACAGTCCGCGTGAAAAACTGTTTTTT	CASSLDSPREKLFF
TRBV2	.	.	TRBJ1-5	TGTGCCAGCAGTGCGGGGTCTCAGGGAAATCAGCCCCAGCATTTT	CASSAGSQGNQPQHF
TRBV30	once	.	TRBJ2-7	TGTGCCTGGAGCATACGAAGGGAATCCTACGAGCAGTACTTC	CAWSIRRESYEQYF
TRBV2	.	.	TRBJ2-5	TGTGCCAGCAAAGCGGCGGACGGTTTTGAGACCCAGTACTTC	CASKAADGFETQYF
TRBV7-8	.	.	TRBJ2-3	TGTGCCAGCAGCCTCCTCTTCGGAGATACTCCAGATACGCAGTATTTT	CASSLLFGDTPDTQYF
TRBV12-3/TRBV12-4	few	.	TRBJ1-1	TGTGCCAGCAGTCCCCCCACAGGGGAAGCTTTCTTT	CASSPPTGEAFF
TRBV28	few	.	TRBJ2-5	TGTGCCAGCAGTCACAGGGTGGAAGAGACCCAGTACTTC	CASSHRVEETQYF
TRBV6-2/TRBV6-3	few	.	TRBJ2-5	TGTGCCAGCAGTTATCCCGGCTCCTGGGCCCAGTACTTC	CASSYPGSWAQYF
TRBV13	.	.	TRBJ1-6	TGTGCCAGCAGCTCCGAGGGCGATTCACCCCTCCACTTT	CASSSEGDSPLHF
TRBV29-1	.	.	TRBJ2-1	TGCAGCGTTGCCGAAATACAGGGCAATGAGCAGTTCTTC	CSVAEIQGNEQFF
TRBV7-9	few	.	TRBJ1-1	TGTGCCAGCAGCGGCGAGGCGAGTGTAACTGAAGCTTTCTTT	CASSGEASVTEAFF
TRBV7-8	.	.	TRBJ1-5	TGTGCCAGCAGCTTAGCAGAGATCAATCAGCCCCAGCATTTT	CASSLAEINQPQHF
TRBV28	.	.	TRBJ2-7	TGTGCCAGCAGTTTAGCCCTCGGGTTCCAACCCTCCCCAAGCTCCTACGAGCAGTACTTC	CASSLALGFQPSPSSYEQYF
TRBV20-1	few	.	TRBJ1-1	TGCAGTATCACGGGGGGAAACACTGAAGCTTTCTTT	CSITGGNTEAFF
TRBV6-5	.	.	TRBJ2-3	TGTGCCAGCAGTTACTCAGGACTGGGGGGTGAGTTCACAGATACGCAGTATTTT	CASSYSGLGGEFTDTQYF
TRBV6-5	few	.	TRBJ2-3	TGTGCCAGCAAACGAGGGGCCACAGATACGCAGTATTTT	CASKRGATDTQYF
TRBV15	.	TRBD1	TRBJ1-2	TGTGCCACCAGCCGCGACGACCGGACAGGGAAAGAAGGCTACACCTTC	CATSRDDRTGKEGYTF
TRBV5-4	few	.	TRBJ2-5	TGTGCCAGCAGCCCAACAGGGCAGCAAGAGACCCAGTACTTC	CASSPTGQQETQYF
TRBV7-9	.	TRBD2	TRBJ2-5	TGTGCCAGCAGCTTACCACTAGCGGGGGGGCTTGCGAAAGAGACCCAGTACTTC	CASSLPLAGGLAKETQYF
TRBV7-9	few	TRBD2	TRBJ2-3	TGTGCCCTCAGAGGGGGGACTAGCGGGAGAGCAACAGATACGCAGTATTTT	CALRGGTSGRATDTQYF
TRBV12-3/TRBV12-4	.	.	TRBJ2-6	TGTGCCAGCACCGGTGAAGGGGCTGGGGCCAACGTCCTGACTTTC	CASTGEGAGANVLTF
TRBV20-1	.	TRBD1	TRBJ2-2	TGCAGTGCTAGCCGGGACAGGGGCAGTTGGGTTGATCCCGGGGAGCTGTTTTTT	CSASRDRGSWVDPGELFF
TRBV20-1	few	TRBD2	TRBJ2-7	TGCAGTGCTAGAGTCGGACTAGCGGGAATTGGTTACGAGCAGTACTTC	CSARVGLAGIGYEQYF
TRBV7-9	few	.	TRBJ2-3	TGTGCCAGCAGCTTGGATGTGGAAACAGATACGCAGTATTTT	CASSLDVETDTQYF
TRBV28	few	TRBD1	TRBJ1-2	TGTGCCAGCAGTTATCGCGGGACAGGGAGGGATCTAACCTATGGCTACACCTTC	CASSYRGTGRDLTYGYTF
TRBV12-3/TRBV12-4	.	.	TRBJ2-5	TGTGCCAGCAGTTTAGCGGCCCAAGGGGAGACCCAGTACTTC	CASSLAAQGETQYF
TRBV3-1	.	TRBD1	TRBJ2-3	TGTGCCAGCAGCCAAAGGCACCGGGACAGCCTCACATATACGCAGTATTTT	CASSQRHRDSLTYTQYF
TRBV6-2/TRBV6-3	.	.	TRBJ1-2	TGTGCCAGCAGTTTACAGGGTCGGGACTATGGCTACACCTTC	CASSLQGRDYGYTF
TRBV5-4	.	TRBD2	TRBJ2-3	TGTGCCAGCAGCCCGGGGACTAGCGGGAGAAAGAATACGCAGTATTTT	CASSPGTSGRKNTQYF
TRBV20-1	few	.	TRBJ2-3	TGCAGTGCTAGTGCTAGTGGGTCTAGCACAGATACGCAGTATTTT	CSASASGSSTDTQYF
TRBV7-6	.	.	TRBJ2-7	TGTGCCAGCAGCTTAGGTCACAGACACTACGAGCAGTACTTC	CASSLGHRHYEQYF
TRBV7-9	.	TRBD1	TRBJ2-6	TGTGCCAGCAGCGCGGGACAGGGGGTCACTGGGGCCAACGTCCTGACTTTC	CASSAGQGVTGANVLTF
TRBV6-5	few	.	TRBJ2-3	TGTGCCAGCAGTTACTCAGGGGGTGATACGCAGTATTTT	CASSYSGGDTQYF
TRBV2	.	TRBD1	TRBJ2-1	TGTGCCAGCACCCCTAGGACAGGGCACAATGAGCAGTTCTTC	CASTPRTGHNEQFF
TRBV13	.	.	TRBJ2-5	TGTGCCAGTAGCGAGGGTCGAGAGACCCAGTACTTC	CASSEGRETQYF
TRBV7-2	.	TRBD2	TRBJ2-1	TGTGCCAGCAGCTTAGTAGTGGGAGGGCGCAATGAGCAGTTCTTC	CASSLVVGGRNEQFF
TRBV5-1	few	.	TRBJ2-7	TGCGCCAGCAGCTCCGGGATAGGGCACGGGTACGAGCAGTACTTC	CASSSGIGHGYEQYF